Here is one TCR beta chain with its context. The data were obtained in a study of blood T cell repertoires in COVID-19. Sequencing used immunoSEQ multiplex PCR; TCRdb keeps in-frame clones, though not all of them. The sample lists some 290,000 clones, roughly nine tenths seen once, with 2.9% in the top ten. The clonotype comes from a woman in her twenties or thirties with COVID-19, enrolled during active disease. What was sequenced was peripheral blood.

This chain's CDR3 is CASSYSQWPGDENEQFF. The CDR3 bases are TGTGCCAGCAGCTACTCGCAGTGGCCAGGGGATGAGAATGAGCAGTTCTTC. The V and J genes are TRBV7-3 and TRBJ2-1; a possible D gene is TRBD1 (6 bases). Germline CDR1 reads SGHTA; CDR2 reads FQGTGA. CDR3 length: 17 residues. Trimming took off 4 bases at V and 7 bases at J, with 23 bases between the two ends. Using reference TRBV7-3 and TRBJ2-1 for the parts outside the CDR3, the full variable domain is GAGVSQTPSNKVTEKGKYVELRCDPISGHTALYWYRQSLGQGPEFLIYFQGTGAADDSGLPNDRFFAVRPEGSVSTLKIQRTERGDSAVYLCASSYSQWPGDENEQFFGPGTRLTVL.